The 5 T cell receptor beta chains below were found in one sample sequenced in a study of shared clonotypes between healthy human individuals. Clones were sequenced by immunoSEQ multiplex PCR, and TCRdb holds only the in-frame ones, with some missing. The table records about 1.1 million clones, about 80% of them present only once. The specimen was memory CD4+ T cells from PBMCs. This sample's subset: CD45RA-negative fraction. The receptor source for this set is a man between 18 and 29 years old in good health. Some clones in this sample may be carry-over from other donors' samples.

A remark on this clone: Other nucleotide sequences in the sample specify the same CDR3. The rearrangement uses TRBV18 and TRBJ2-7; D is unresolved. CDR3 length: 13 amino acids. Trimming pared 3 bases from V and 0 bases from J, leaving 6 bases between. Germline V gives CDR1 KGHSH, CDR2 LQKENI. CDR3 DNA sequence: TGTGCCAGCTCACCGTCAAGCTCCTACGAGCAGTACTTC. This encodes CASSPSSSYEQYF.

CDR3 loop: CASSPPGTGAEQYF. The CDR3 DNA is TGTGCCAGTAGTCCCCCAGGGACAGGGGCCGAGCAGTACTTC. This chain joins TRBV19 and TRBJ2-7; 10 bases match TRBD1. J lost 6 bases, V lost 5 bases, and 7 bases had no gene match. This CDR3 has 14 amino acids. Germline V CDR1 and CDR2: LNHDA, SQIVND (reference sequence).

The chain is built from TRBV27 and TRBJ2-5; 8 bases map to TRBD1. From germline, CDR1 is MNHEY and CDR2 SMNVEV (reference sequence). This CDR3 has 14 amino acids. V lost 6 bases, J lost 1 base, and 4 bases stayed unmatched. DNA for the CDR3: TGTGCCAGCAGCCCTGACAGGGGCCAAGAGACCCAGTACTTC. Protein product: CASSPDRGQETQYF.

The chain is built from TRBV9 and TRBJ2-5; 11 positions match TRBD2. Germline assignment: CDR1 SGDLS and CDR2 YYNGEE. The CDR3 is 15 residues long. The ends lost 4 bases at V and 5 bases at J; junction bases unmatched: 7. The CDR3, as DNA: TGTGCCAGCAGCCCTACTAGCGGGAGCTGGGAGACCCAGTACTTC. Translating gives CASSPTSGSWETQYF. Filled out from reference TRBV9 and TRBJ2-5, the complete variable domain reads DSGVTQTPKHLITATGQRVTLRCSPRSGDLSVYWYQQSLDQGLQFLIQYYNGEERAKGNILERFSAQQFPDLHSELNLSSLELGDSALYFCASSPTSGSWETQYFGPGTRLLVL.

V usage is TRBV6-1 and J usage is TRBJ1-2; D is uncertain. The V gene lost 6 bases and the J gene lost 2 bases, with 10 bases spanning the gap. The CDR3 totals 13 residues. Germline assignment: CDR1 MNHNS and CDR2 SASEGT. The CDR3 nucleotides are TGTGCCAGCAGCCAGTCGGGCAACTATGGCTACACCTTC. This translates into CASSQSGNYGYTF.